The rows below give T cell receptor beta chains drawn from one sample of a study of shared clonotypes between healthy human individuals. Clones were sequenced by immunoSEQ multiplex PCR, and TCRdb holds only the in-frame ones, with some missing. The repertoire holds around 700,000 clones, under 95% seen once, with roughly 22% in the top ten. Sequences were obtained from naive CD8+ T cells sorted from blood. All receptors come from a man between 25 and 39 years old in good health. Both conserved end residues are part of each CDR3. The D gene is left open where the match is weak. Clone size appears in some rows only: once, few, many, or a class for an expanded clone.

size	V	D	J	DNA	CDR3
few	TRBV10-1	TRBD2	TRBJ2-7	TGCGCCAGCACCTCCGCCCGACTAGCCGTATCATACGAGCAGTACTTC	CASTSARLAVSYEQYF
.	TRBV2	.	TRBJ2-5	TGTGCCAGCAGTGATGGGTTCCAAGAGACCCAGTACTTC	CASSDGFQETQYF
.	TRBV29-1	TRBD2	TRBJ2-1	TGCAGCGTTATGGGACTAGCGGGACCCACAAGCTCCTACAATGAGCAGTTCTTC	CSVMGLAGPTSSYNEQFF
.	TRBV6-1	.	TRBJ2-3	TGTGCCAGCAGGGAGCAGCGCGACACAGATACGCAGTATTTT	CASREQRDTDTQYF
once	TRBV27	TRBD1	TRBJ2-2	TGTGCCAGAAAGCCCGGACAGGGCCCCGGGGAGCTGTTTTTT	CARKPGQGPGELFF
.	TRBV13	TRBD2	TRBJ2-1	TGTGCCAGCAGCTCGGGACTAGCAGTTGAGCAGTTCTTC	CASSSGLAVEQFF
.	TRBV4-3	TRBD1	TRBJ2-7	TGCGCCAGCAGCGAAGGGGGCAGGGCCTACGAGCAGTACTTC	CASSEGGRAYEQYF
.	TRBV19	.	TRBJ1-5	TGTGCCGGGGGGTTTAAGGGACCGACTGGCAATCAGCCCCAGCATTTT	CAGGFKGPTGNQPQHF
once	TRBV27	.	TRBJ2-5	TGTGCCAGCAGTCCGGGCCTACGAGAGACCCAGTACTTC	CASSPGLRETQYF
once	TRBV10-2	TRBD2	TRBJ2-2	TGCGCCAGCCGGCCCTTGGGGACTAGCGGACCAAACACCGGGGAGCTGTTTTTT	CASRPLGTSGPNTGELFF
.	TRBV7-6	.	TRBJ2-3	TGTGCCAGCAGCTCCGGGTGGGGCACAGATACGCAGTATTTT	CASSSGWGTDTQYF
.	TRBV5-3	.	TRBJ2-6	TGTGCCAGATGCATGAAAGTTGAACAAAGTCGGGCCAACGTCCTGACTTTC	CARCMKVEQSRANVLTF
.	TRBV29-1	.	TRBJ1-5	TGCAGCGTTGAGGTCAGTGGGGGTCAGCCCCAGCATTTT	CSVEVSGGQPQHF
.	TRBV15	.	TRBJ2-7	TGTGCCACCAGCAGAGTTGAAGCCTACGAGCAGTACTTC	CATSRVEAYEQYF
.	TRBV9	TRBD2	TRBJ2-1	TGTGCCAGCAGCGTTCGACTAGCGGGAGAAACTGAGCAGTTCTTC	CASSVRLAGETEQFF
.	TRBV9	.	TRBJ2-1	TGTGCCAGCAGCGTTCGGGGGAGAATTGCCTACAATGAGCAGTTCTTC	CASSVRGRIAYNEQFF
.	TRBV7-9	TRBD1	TRBJ2-7	TGTGCCAGCAGCCCACGGGACAGGAGATCCTACGAGCAGTACTTC	CASSPRDRRSYEQYF
.	TRBV27	.	TRBJ1-5	TGTGCCAGCAGTTTATCGGGGTTACAGCCCCAGCATTTT	CASSLSGLQPQHF
.	TRBV7-6	.	TRBJ2-3	TGTGCCAGCAGCTTAGTTCCCCCGAAGATCGCAGATACGCAGTATTTT	CASSLVPPKIADTQYF
.	TRBV5-4	TRBD2	TRBJ2-7	TGTGCCAGCAGCTCCTTTCCGGGACTAGTAACCTACGAGCAGTACTTC	CASSSFPGLVTYEQYF
.	TRBV14	.	TRBJ1-1	TGTGCCAGCGGACAGCGGGACGCCACTGAAGCTTTCTTT	CASGQRDATEAFF
.	TRBV29-1	TRBD2	TRBJ2-1	TGCAGCGTTGGACTAGCGGAGAAGCTGGGTGAGCAGTTCTTC	CSVGLAEKLGEQFF
.	TRBV27	.	TRBJ2-1	TGTGCCAGCAGTTTATTTGGAGATGAGCAGTTCTTC	CASSLFGDEQFF
.	TRBV14	.	TRBJ1-5	TGTGCCAGCAGCCAAGTTGTTCGGAGATATAGCAATCAGCCCCAGCATTTT	CASSQVVRRYSNQPQHF
.	TRBV30	.	TRBJ2-7	TGTGCCTGGACCCCCCAACATCGGCCGTCGGGCGAGCAGTACTTC	CAWTPQHRPSGEQYF
.	TRBV7-2	TRBD1	TRBJ2-1	TGTGCCAGCAGCTTCCTGACAGGGCCCTACAATGAGCAGTTCTTC	CASSFLTGPYNEQFF
.	TRBV11-2	.	TRBJ2-7	TGTGCCAGCAGCTTCGGTACCCTCTACGAGCAGTACTTC	CASSFGTLYEQYF
few	TRBV30	.	TRBJ2-1	TGTGCCTGGAGGGCCAGGTACTCCTACAATGAGCAGTTCTTC	CAWRARYSYNEQFF
.	TRBV27	TRBD1	TRBJ2-7	TGTGCCAGCAGTGGTTGGACAGGGGACGAGCAGTACTTC	CASSGWTGDEQYF
.	TRBV5-6	.	TRBJ1-2	TGTGCCAGCAGCCATTCTGACGGCCTCCTCTATGGCTACACCTTC	CASSHSDGLLYGYTF
.	TRBV2	.	TRBJ1-2	TGTGCCAGCAGGGACCCCTGGGGGGCTAGCTACTATGGCTACACCTTC	CASRDPWGASYYGYTF
.	TRBV7-9	.	TRBJ1-1	TGTGCCAGCAGCTTAGTAAGAGGGAACACTGAAGCTTTCTTT	CASSLVRGNTEAFF
once	TRBV6-6	TRBD1	TRBJ2-7	TGTGCCAGCAGTTACTCAGGGACAGGGGCCCTGGGGGAGCAGTACTTC	CASSYSGTGALGEQYF
once	TRBV6-1	TRBD2	TRBJ2-3	TGTGCCAGCAGTGAAGACCCTAGCGGGAGCACAGATACGCAGTATTTT	CASSEDPSGSTDTQYF
.	TRBV11-2	TRBD1	TRBJ2-1	TGTGCCAGCAGCCTTTTTCCGGGACAGGGGGAGGTTGAGCAGTTCTTC	CASSLFPGQGEVEQFF
.	TRBV10-3	TRBD1	TRBJ2-3	TGTGCCATCAGTGGCCCCGACGACAGGGTCCCCACAGATACGCAGTATTTT	CAISGPDDRVPTDTQYF
.	TRBV28	TRBD2	TRBJ2-1	TGTGCCAGCAGAGGGCGGGAGAAAACCTACAATGAGCAGTTCTTC	CASRGREKTYNEQFF
.	TRBV11-2	.	TRBJ2-7	TGTGCCAGCAGCTTAGGAAATAGCCCCTACGAGCAGTACTTC	CASSLGNSPYEQYF
.	TRBV7-8	TRBD1	TRBJ1-5	TGTGCCAGCAGCTCCTCAGGGGGCCAAGATTATCAGCCCCAGCATTTT	CASSSSGGQDYQPQHF
once	TRBV27	TRBD1	TRBJ2-2	TGTGCCAGCAGTCCGATTCCCGGGACAGAAACCGGGGAGCTGTTTTTT	CASSPIPGTETGELFF
.	TRBV5-1	.	TRBJ1-1	TGCGCCAGCAGATTGGAACTCGTCGGTAACACTGAAGCTTTCTTT	CASRLELVGNTEAFF
.	TRBV27	.	TRBJ2-1	TGTGCCAGCAGTTTTAAGGGAGTACCCTACAATGAGCAGTTCTTC	CASSFKGVPYNEQFF
.	TRBV28	TRBD1	TRBJ1-5	TGTGCCAGCAGTTTATGGGGACAGGGAATGGGCAATCAGCCCCAGCATTTT	CASSLWGQGMGNQPQHF
.	TRBV19	.	TRBJ2-3	TGCGGCCGGTGCCCAGATACGCAGTATTTT	CGRCPDTQYF